This T cell receptor beta chain originates from a study of Ad26.COV2.S vaccination and SARS-CoV-2 variants (dated by TCRdb to the early 2020s). The study in broad terms: Vaccine-arm donors were drawn from COV1001, a multicentre, randomized, double-blind, placebo-controlled phase I-IIa trial of Ad26.COV2.S in healthy adults. Ad26.COV2.S was administered intramuscularly at 5 x 10^10 or 1 x 10^11 viral particles, either as a single shot or as two shots given 56 days apart. The specificity and breadth of SARS-CoV-2-reactive T cell receptors after Ad26.COV2.S vaccination were assessed by TCRbeta repertoire sequencing. The TCR-sequenced set comprised approximately 32 samples: some 20 Ad26.COV2.S vaccine recipients, 5 placebo recipients and 8 SARS-CoV-2 convalescent individuals. Trial participants were randomized into five groups of five: low-dose or high-dose Ad26.COV2.S given once or twice, or placebo on both occasions. Investigators remained blinded to trial group allocation during experiments and outcome assessment. The full study reports these points: Comparing responses between vaccine doses or regimens was not something the study was powered to do. After vaccination, spike-specific CD8+ and CD4+ T cell responses were reported to show substantial breadth. Higher spike-specific TCR breadth was observed in Ad26.COV2.S recipients than in placebo recipients (P = 0.0014). Vaccine and placebo recipients had similar non-spike TCR breadth, a finding consistent with the vaccine containing only spike. The authors noted that total T cell responses may have been underestimated by the TCR breadth and depth analyses.

The immunoSEQ Assay was the method used to sequence TCRbeta CDR3 regions. After extraction, genomic DNA underwent amplification by bias-controlled multiplex PCR, followed by high-throughput sequencing. Per the authors' processing: To quantify the absolute abundance of each unique TCRbeta CDR3 region, sequences were collapsed and filtered. Usable DNA was measured by amplifying reference genes present in all nucleated cells, and TCRbeta template counts were normalized to that usable DNA to estimate T cell fraction. Repertoire TCRs were annotated as SARS-CoV-2-specific by exact matching of V gene, CDR3 amino acid sequence and J gene to a known reactive TCR set. The reference SARS-CoV-2 TCR set came from MIRA and was filtered for enrichment in COVID-19-positive ImmuneCODE repertoires, removing public or cross-reactive TCRs. Drawing on the MIRA antigens, annotated TCRs were analysed further at the level of specific ORF or position within ORF. Breadth was defined as annotated unique rearrangements over total unique productive rearrangements; depth was the summed frequency of those rearrangements. TCR breadth was compared between groups using two-sided Wilcoxon rank-sum tests. TCRdb obtained this table from immuneACCESS and retained in-frame rearrangements with V and J assigned. These tables miss some clones; where compared with another copy, unresolved V genes account for less than half of the shortfall, and the remainder is unexplained. V and J calls plus clone size are reproduced from that table; the DNA served to infer D and trimming. The sample contains fewer than 400,000 clones, more than 70% of them found a single time. Of the sample, around 2% falls within the top ten clones.

In this sample, this clone turned up once. Its antigen has not been determined. No base quality values were provided; no much bigger clone lies one nucleotide off. Its CDR3 holds 15 amino acids, cysteine through phenylalanine. Of all the DNA, just the CDR3 is kept, 45 bases in frame from base 1. The germline V and J ends show losses of 4 bases and 4 bases respectively, and no gene match explains 8 bases of the junction. CDR1 and CDR2 were assigned from the germline V gene as SGHAT and FQNNGV. The treatment or condition label here, explained by the study, means: roughly 20 received Ad26.COV2.S at low or high dose, single or two shots; several received placebo; per-sample allocation not given. For vaccine and placebo recipients, the sequenced repertoires came from samples collected on day 63 after the first injection. Cohort 1b enrolled about two dozen adults aged 18-55 years at a single site in Boston, USA, between 29 July and 7 August 2020. As a vaccine, Ad26.COV2.S was a replication-incompetent adenovirus type 26 vector that expressed a prefusion-stabilized SARS-CoV-2 spike protein derived from the original Wuhan strain.

The material was peripheral blood, obtained in a trial of Ad26.COV2.S vaccine versus placebo. This receptor chain uses TRBV11-2 and TRBJ1-1; 8 junctional bases match TRBD1. The sequence was obtained from a person aged 18-60 years who received the Ad26.COV2.S COVID-19 vaccine or a placebo. The base sequence is TGTGCCAGCAGCTCCCCACGACAGGGGACCACTGAAGCTTTCTTT. This translates into CASSSPRQGTTEAFF.